This T cell receptor beta chain was captured by sequencing in a study of PD-1 blockade in classical Hodgkin lymphoma. Sample time point: newly diagnosed, previously untreated cHL patient sample. Negative magnetic selection isolated CD4+ T cells from thawed PBMCs. This table comes from immunoSEQ multiplex PCR, and its TCRdb copy is limited to in-frame clones, with some not included. The sample includes approximately 20,000 clones, roughly four fifths of them seen just once. Between the trimmed V and J ends, which lost 5 bases and 4 bases, there was a span of 11 bases. This CDR3 region has 14 residues. Germline assignment: CDR1 MNHEY and CDR2 SVGAGI.

The chain couples TRBV6-5 to TRBJ2-2; D perhaps matches TRBD1 (6 bases). The sample comprised CD4+ T cells from blood. This TCR derives from a human donor with classical Hodgkin lymphoma. The CDR3 nucleotides are TGTGCCAGCAGTAGACAGGACGGCACCGGGGAGCTGTTTTTT. It translates to CASSRQDGTGELFF.